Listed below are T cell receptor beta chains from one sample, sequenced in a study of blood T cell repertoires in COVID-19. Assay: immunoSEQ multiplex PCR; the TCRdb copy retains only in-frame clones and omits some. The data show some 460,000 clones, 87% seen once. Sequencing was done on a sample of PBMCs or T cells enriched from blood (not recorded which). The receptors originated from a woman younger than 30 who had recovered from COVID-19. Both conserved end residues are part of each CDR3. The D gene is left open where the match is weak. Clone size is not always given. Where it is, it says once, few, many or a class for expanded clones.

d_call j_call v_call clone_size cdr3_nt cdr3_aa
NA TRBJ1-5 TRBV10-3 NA TGTGCCATCAGTGATCCCAGGGGTGATCAGCCCCAGCATTTT CAISDPRGDQPQHF
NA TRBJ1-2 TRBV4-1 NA TGCGCCAGCAGCCAAGACAACCAGGGATTCTATGGCTACACCTTC CASSQDNQGFYGYTF
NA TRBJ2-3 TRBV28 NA TGTGCCAGCAGCCCCACCGGGAACCCGGGCCCAGATACGCAGTATTTT CASSPTGNPGPDTQYF
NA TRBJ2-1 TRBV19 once TGTGCCAGTATGGCGGGACGGTCCAATGAGCAGTTCTTC CASMAGRSNEQFF
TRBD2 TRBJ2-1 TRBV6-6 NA TGTGCCAGCAGCCTTACTTTAGCGGGGGCCTCCAATGAGCAGTTCTTC CASSLTLAGASNEQFF
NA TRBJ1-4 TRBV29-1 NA TGCAGCGTTGAAGTGTCGGGCGGGCGTCTGTTTTTT CSVEVSGGRLFF
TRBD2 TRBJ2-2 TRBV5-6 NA TGTGCCAGCAGCACCCGGCGGGGGGCGCGTGACACCGGGGAGCTGTTTTTT CASSTRRGARDTGELFF
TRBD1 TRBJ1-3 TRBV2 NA TGTGCCAGCAGTGAGAGGAGACAGGGGGCAGAAGGAAACACCATATATTTT CASSERRQGAEGNTIYF
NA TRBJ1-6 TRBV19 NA TGTGCCAGTAGTCCCGCGGAGGATTCACCCCTCCACTTT CASSPAEDSPLHF
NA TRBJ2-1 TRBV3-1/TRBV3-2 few TGTGCCAGCAGCCAAGTCCGCGACTACGGGAATGAGCAGTTCTTC CASSQVRDYGNEQFF
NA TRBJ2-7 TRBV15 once TGTGCCACCAGCAGAAACAGGGACGGCTACTACGAGCAGTACTTC CATSRNRDGYYEQYF
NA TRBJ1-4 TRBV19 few TGTGCCAGTAGTAATCGACAGCCTAATGAAAAACTGTTTTTT CASSNRQPNEKLFF
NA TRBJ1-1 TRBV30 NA TGTGCCTGGAGCAGGGGTGCTGAAGCTTTCTTT CAWSRGAEAFF
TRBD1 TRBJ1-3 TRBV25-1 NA TGTGCCAAGACAGGGAGGTCAGTTTCGCGTGGAAACACCATATATTTT CAKTGRSVSRGNTIYF
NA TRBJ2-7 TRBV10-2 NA TGCGCCAGCAGTGGGGGCAGGGGCTACGAGCAGTACTTC CASSGGRGYEQYF
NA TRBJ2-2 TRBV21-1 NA TGTGCCAGCAGCAAGACAGGGGGGAACACCGGGGAGCTGTTTTTT CASSKTGGNTGELFF
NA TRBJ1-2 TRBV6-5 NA TGTGCCAGCGGCCCAAACGAACCCTATGGCTACACCTTC CASGPNEPYGYTF
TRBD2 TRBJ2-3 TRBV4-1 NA TGCGCCAGCAGCCAAGGGAGAGCGGGGGGCGCAGATACGCAGTATTTT CASSQGRAGGADTQYF
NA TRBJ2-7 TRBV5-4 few TGTGCCAGCAGCTTCCCGACAGGATCCTACGAGCAGTACTTC CASSFPTGSYEQYF
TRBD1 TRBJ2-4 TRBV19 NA TGTGCCAGTAGGCCGGACAGGCTGAGCATTCAGTACTTC CASRPDRLSIQYF
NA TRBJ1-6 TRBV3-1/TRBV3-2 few TGTGCCAGCAGCCAAGAAAGCTCACCCCTCCACTTT CASSQESSPLHF
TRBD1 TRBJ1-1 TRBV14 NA TGTGCCAGCAGCTCACACAGGGGGATGAGGACTGAAGCTTTCTTT CASSSHRGMRTEAFF
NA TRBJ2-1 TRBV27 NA TGTGCCAGCAGTTTTTACGGGACTTACAATGAGCAGTTCTTC CASSFYGTYNEQFF
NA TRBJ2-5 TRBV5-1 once TGCGCCAGCAGCACGAGCGGCTTTCAGACCCAGTACTTC CASSTSGFQTQYF
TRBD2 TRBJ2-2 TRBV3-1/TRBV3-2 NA TGTGCCAGCAGCCGTAGCGGGGGCGCCTGGAGGGAGCTGTTTTTT CASSRSGGAWRELFF